A selection of T cell receptor beta chains follows, all from one sample in a study of T cell changes during pregnancy in multiple sclerosis. Using immunoSEQ multiplex PCR, the repertoire was profiled, and TCRdb retains in-frame clones only, with some absent. The table lists roughly 38,000 clones, roughly 89% of them singletons. The material sequenced was CD4+ T cells from peripheral blood mononuclear cells, taken in the second trimester of pregnancy. The receptors originated from a female donor in good health, enrolled as a control in a pregnancy study. Both conserved end residues are part of each CDR3. D genes are given only for firm matches. A row's size may be missing; if present it is once, few, many or a size class.

j_gene | d_gene | abundance | v_gene | CDR3aa | CDR3nt
TRBJ1-6 | - | - | TRBV28 | CASLGGGLDSPLHF | TGTGCCTCACTCGGGGGGGGCTTGGATTCACCCCTCCACTTT
TRBJ2-2 | TRBD2 | - | TRBV5-1 | CASSWTSGNTGELFF | TGCGCCAGCAGCTGGACTAGCGGGAACACCGGGGAGCTGTTTTTT
TRBJ1-3 | TRBD1 | - | TRBV7-2 | CASSPSTGTGNTIYF | TGTGCCAGCAGCCCGTCGACAGGGACTGGAAACACCATATATTTT
TRBJ1-2 | TRBD1 | - | TRBV5-5 | CASRSGTGLFNYGYTF | TGTGCCAGCAGATCCGGGACAGGGCTCTTCAACTATGGCTACACCTTC
TRBJ2-7 | - | - | TRBV4-2 | CASSQLPEITYEQYF | TGTGCCAGCAGCCAACTCCCCGAGATTACCTACGAGCAGTACTTC
TRBJ1-4 | - | - | TRBV28 | CAGGINEKLFF | TGTGCCGGCGGAATCAATGAAAAACTGTTTTTT
TRBJ2-2 | - | - | TRBV5-6 | CASRETGNTGELFF | TGTGCCAGCAGAGAGACGGGAAACACCGGGGAGCTGTTTTTT
TRBJ2-7 | - | - | TRBV28 | CASSFGGNQAYEQYF | TGTGCCAGCAGTTTTGGGGGGAATCAGGCCTACGAGCAGTACTTC
TRBJ2-7 | - | once | TRBV10-3 | CAISDSGRSSYEQYF | TGTGCCATCAGTGACTCCGGAAGGAGCTCCTACGAGCAGTACTTC
TRBJ2-3 | TRBD1 | - | TRBV4-3 | CASSPQTGWRTDTQYF | TGCGCCAGCAGCCCTCAGACAGGGTGGCGCACAGATACGCAGTATTTT
TRBJ2-7 | TRBD2 | - | TRBV5-6 | CASSPRTSGGAVQYF | TGTGCCAGCAGCCCCAGGACTAGCGGGGGGGCGGTGCAGTACTTC
TRBJ1-5 | - | - | TRBV18 | CASSPDRLQPQHF | TGTGCCAGCTCACCAGACAGACTTCAGCCCCAGCATTTT
TRBJ1-1 | - | - | TRBV7-8 | CASSSTAEAFF | TGTGCCAGCAGCTCGACAGCTGAAGCTTTCTTT
TRBJ2-7 | - | - | TRBV7-8 | CASSPRAGPSSYEQYF | TGTGCCAGCAGCCCCAGGGCGGGACCCTCCTCCTACGAGCAGTACTTC
TRBJ1-6 | - | - | TRBV28 | CASSRDTNNSPLHF | TGTGCCAGCAGTCGGGACACTAATAATTCACCCCTCCACTTT
TRBJ2-7 | - | - | TRBV13 | CASSGLRSSYEQYF | TGTGCCAGCAGCGGCCTAAGGAGCTCCTACGAGCAGTACTTC
TRBJ2-7 | - | - | TRBV28 | CASSPRGGRSSYEQYF | TGTGCCAGCAGTCCCCGCGGAGGGCGGAGCTCCTACGAGCAGTACTTC
TRBJ1-4 | - | few | TRBV7-2 | CASSLGLAGTNEKLFF | TGTGCCAGCAGCTTAGGTTTGGCAGGCACTAATGAAAAACTGTTTTTT
TRBJ1-6 | - | - | TRBV7-9 | CASSLGIGAGRNSPLHF | TGTGCCAGCAGCTTAGGGATCGGGGCTGGGAGGAATTCACCCCTCCACTTT
TRBJ1-5 | - | - | TRBV18 | CASSALTSNQPQHF | TGTGCCAGCTCAGCCCTAACCTCCAATCAGCCCCAGCATTTT
TRBJ2-3 | - | - | TRBV11-2 | CASSLVAVGTDTQYF | TGTGCCAGCAGCTTAGTTGCGGTTGGGACAGATACGCAGTATTTT
TRBJ1-6 | - | - | TRBV7-3 | CASSLGGGGTYNSPLHF | TGTGCCAGCAGCTTAGGGGGGGGAGGCACCTATAATTCACCCCTCCACTTT
TRBJ2-1 | TRBD2 | - | TRBV6-1 | CATHPAGGSYNEQFF | TGTGCCACCCACCCAGCGGGGGGCTCCTACAATGAGCAGTTCTTC
TRBJ2-3 | TRBD2 | - | TRBV5-1 | CASSRSSGGATDTQYF | TGCGCCAGCAGCCGTTCTAGCGGGGGGGCAACAGATACGCAGTATTTT
TRBJ2-7 | - | - | TRBV4-1 | CASSQATDTPYEQYF | TGCGCCAGCAGCCAAGCGACCGACACCCCCTACGAGCAGTACTTC
TRBJ1-1 | - | - | TRBV10-2 | CASSAVFTEAFF | TGCGCCAGCAGCGCAGTGTTCACTGAAGCTTTCTTT
TRBJ1-5 | - | - | TRBV18 | CASSPGLYQPQHF | TGTGCCAGCTCACCAGGGCTCTATCAGCCCCAGCATTTT
TRBJ2-2 | - | - | TRBV19 | CASSIRQRSTNTGELFF | TGTGCCAGTAGTATTCGACAGCGCTCCACGAACACCGGGGAGCTGTTTTTT
TRBJ1-2 | TRBD1 | - | TRBV19 | CASSAPTGSNYGYTF | TGTGCCAGTAGTGCCCCGACAGGGTCAAACTATGGCTACACCTTC
TRBJ1-1 | - | - | TRBV2 | CASRGDRNTEAFF | TGTGCCAGTAGGGGTGATAGGAACACTGAAGCTTTCTTT
TRBJ2-3 | TRBD2 | - | TRBV5-4 | CASARGRPSGGTDTQYF | TGTGCCAGCGCTAGAGGGAGACCTAGCGGGGGCACAGATACGCAGTATTTT
TRBJ2-1 | TRBD1 | - | TRBV19 | CASSIRARQGENEQFF | TGTGCCAGTAGTATAAGAGCTAGACAGGGTGAGAATGAGCAGTTCTTC